The 30 T cell receptor beta chains in this list originate from one sample, sequenced in a study of beta chain features in type 1 diabetes. Expressed TCRB transcripts got sequenced, as all isolated RNA was reverse transcribed. The assay was immunoSEQ multiplex PCR, and TCRdb's table has in-frame clones only and misses some. Of about 260,000 clones in the sample, roughly 20% are singletons; the top ten hold less than 0.03%. Their target antigens are unknown. General study results and limits: Significant though moderate, a shortening of TCRB CDR3s appeared in all four CD4+ subsets of Type 1 diabetes patients.

Sequenced material: naive CD4+ T cells from blood. The origin of the receptors is a woman in her forties with type 1 diabetes.

Only a few counts were recorded for this clone. The junction shows a germline mismatch at one end, possibly a read error. The V gene is TRBV7-7, the J gene TRBJ2-5; weak D call: TRBD1 (5 bases). This CDR3 contains 13 residues. Germline values: CDR1 SSHAT, CDR2 FNYEAQ (reference sequence). CDR3 residues: CASSPRQSGTQYF. DNA of the CDR3: TGTGCTAGCAGCCCGAGACAGTCGGGGACCCAGTACTTC. Looking up the rest from reference TRBV7-7 and TRBJ2-5 gives the full variable domain: GAGVSQSPRYKVTKRGQDVTLRCDPISSHATLYWYQQALGQGPEFLTYFNYEAQPDKSGLPSDRFSAERPEGSISTLTIQRTEQRDSAMYRCASSPRQSGTQYFGPGTRLLVL.

The chain has TRBV9 and TRBJ1-5; 10 bases align to TRBD1. With 0 bases clipped from V and 4 bases from J, the junction kept 1 base outside the gene matches. Germline CDR1 SGDLS, CDR2 YYNGEE. This CDR3 comprises 15 residues. The CDR3 loop reads CASSVGDRGNQPQHF. In nucleotides, the CDR3 is TGTGCCAGCAGCGTAGGGGACAGGGGAAATCAGCCCCAGCATTTT.

Only a few counts were recorded for this clone. The gene calls are TRBV18 and TRBJ2-3, with a weak D call TRBD2 (5 bases). Per the germline V gene, CDR1 is KGHSH and CDR2 is LQKENI. V gave up 2 bases and J gave up 6 bases, with 15 bases separating them. CDR3 size: 15 residues. The CDR3 nucleotides are TGTGCCAGCTCACCATTGACTGGAGAGGGCGATACGCAGTATTTT. Translated, it gives CASSPLTGEGDTQYF.

The J gene is TRBJ2-5, the V gene TRBV25-1, with TRBD1 matching 7 bases. The trim removed 4 bases at V and 2 bases at J, leaving 10 bases unmatched. The CDR3 covers 16 residues. Germline-derived CDR1 and CDR2 are MGHDK and SYGVNS. The chain's CDR3 is CASSVLGTALQETQYF. CDR3 bases: TGTGCCAGCAGTGTTTTGGGGACAGCTCTACAAGAGACCCAGTACTTC.

The V call is TRBV2, the J call TRBJ1-4, with a tentative D call TRBD1 (5 bases). Germline CDR1 and CDR2: SNHLY and FYNNEI. The CDR3 consists of 15 residues. The V and J ends lost 6 bases and 6 bases respectively, with 17 bases between them. In DNA form, the CDR3 reads TGTGCCAGCAGCCTGGGCGAGACAGCATATGAAAAACTGTTTTTT. This translates into CASSLGETAYEKLFF.

The chain uses TRBV2 and TRBJ2-3; 8 bases line up with TRBD2. With 2 bases clipped from V and 5 bases from J, the junction kept 0 bases outside the gene matches. Germline loops: CDR1 SNHLY, CDR2 FYNNEI. The CDR3 length is 13 residues. For the CDR3, the DNA is TGTGCCAGCAGTGAACTAGCGGGAGATACGCAGTATTTT. The encoded protein is CASSELAGDTQYF.

This clone has a handful of counts. The chain carries TRBV30 and TRBJ2-1, with D possibly matching TRBD2 (5 bases). CDR3 size: 15 residues. Between the trimmed V and J ends, which lost 0 bases and 7 bases, there was a span of 16 bases. Germline CDR1 is GTSNPN and CDR2 is SVGIG (reference sequence). In DNA, the CDR3 is TGTGCCTGGAGTGTACTACTAGGTGAGGCTAATGAGCAGTTCTTC. This translates into CAWSVLLGEANEQFF. Based on the CDR3 plus reference TRBV30 and TRBJ2-1, the full variable domain is SQTIHQWPATLVQPVGSPLSLECTVEGTSNPNLYWYRQAAGRGLQLLFYSVGIGQISSEVPQNLSASRPQDRQFILSSKKLLLSDSGFYLCAWSVLLGEANEQFFGPGTRLTVL.

In its sample, this clone was seen a few times. V gene TRBV18 combines with J gene TRBJ1-4; no clear D. The CDR3 covers 13 residues. Trimming shortened V by 2 bases and J by 8 bases, and 9 bases separated the two germline ends. Germline CDR1 and CDR2: KGHSH and LQKENI. CDR3 in amino acids: CASSPGRNEKLFF. CDR3 sequence (DNA): TGTGCCAGCTCACCAGGGAGGAACGAAAAACTGTTTTTT.

V gene TRBV28 combines with J gene TRBJ1-2; maybe TRBD1 (5 bases). The CDR3 runs to 15 residues. The germline V gene has CDR1 MDHEN and CDR2 SYDVKM. Deletions cut 2 bases from V and 4 bases from J, with 14 bases between. In DNA, the CDR3 is TGTGCCAGCAGTTTAGCCAGACAGCCTTTCTATGGCTACACCTTC. Amino acids: CASSLARQPFYGYTF.

There are a few counts of this clone. This chain joins TRBV29-1 and TRBJ1-1, with a tentative D call TRBD1 (5 bases). The CDR3 totals 14 residues. Trimming cost V 3 bases and J 1 base, with 12 bases left between them. Germline assignment: CDR1 SQVTM and CDR2 ANQGSEA. As DNA, the CDR3 is TGCAGCGTTGACAGGGAAGTACCGAACACTGAAGCTTTCTTT. It encodes CSVDREVPNTEAFF.

V and J are TRBV7-6 and TRBJ2-5; tentatively, D is TRBD2 (6 bases). The CDR3 length is 12 residues. Germline V gene data show CDR1 as SGHVS and CDR2 as FNYEAQ. V was trimmed by 3 bases and J by 7 bases, leaving 9 bases between them. As DNA, the CDR3 is TGTGCCAGCAGCTTTCAGGGAGGGACCCAGTACTTC. It is translated as CASSFQGGTQYF.

Only a few counts were recorded for this clone. The V gene is TRBV7-2, the J gene TRBJ2-1; TRBD2 agrees at 12 bases. The CDR3 sequence is 16 residues long. Germline values: CDR1 SGHTA, CDR2 FQGNSA. V lost 5 bases, J lost 5 bases, and 7 bases stayed unmatched. The CDR3 spells CASSGRLAGENNEQFF. The DNA of the CDR3 is TGTGCCAGCAGCGGACGACTAGCGGGGGAAAACAATGAGCAGTTCTTC.

This clone was counted between two and nine times. The rearrangement links TRBV4-3 to TRBJ2-5, with D perhaps TRBD2 (6 bases). The germline V and J ends were trimmed by 0 bases and 5 bases, with 16 bases remaining between them. The germline CDR1 and CDR2 sequences are LGHNA and YSLEER. The CDR3 is made up of 16 amino acids. CDR3 protein: CASSQDWGGAQETQYF. CDR3 sequence (DNA): TGCGCCAGCAGCCAAGATTGGGGAGGCGCGCAGGAGACCCAGTACTTC.

The V gene is TRBV28, the J gene TRBJ2-7; D remains ambiguous. The CDR3 runs 12 residues. Trimming took off 6 bases at V and 0 bases at J, with 6 bases between the two ends. The germline gives CDR1 MDHEN, CDR2 SYDVKM. This chain's CDR3 is CASRAFSYEQYF. CDR3 DNA: TGTGCCAGCAGGGCCTTCTCCTACGAGCAGTACTTC.

The chain carries TRBV6-5 and TRBJ2-7, with a tentative D call TRBD2 (6 bases). Germline-derived CDR1 and CDR2 are MNHEY and SVGAGI. The CDR3 covers 14 residues. V gave up 0 bases and J gave up 4 bases, with 10 bases separating them. The DNA of the CDR3 is TGTGCCAGCAGTTACTCGGGACTGCTGTACGAGCAGTACTTC. Translation gives CASSYSGLLYEQYF.

The V gene is TRBV7-2, the J gene TRBJ2-7; the match to TRBD1 covers 7 bases. The J segment lost 0 bases and the V segment lost 5 bases, leaving 7 bases of the junction unmatched. Germline V lookup: CDR1 SGHTA, CDR2 FQGNSA. The CDR3 is 15 residues long. The CDR3 region is CASSPDRASSYEQYF. The CDR3 region has the DNA TGTGCCAGCAGCCCAGACAGGGCTAGCTCCTACGAGCAGTACTTC. Full variable domain (outside the CDR3, taken from reference TRBV7-2 and TRBJ2-7): GAGVSQSPSNKVTEKGKDVELRCDPISGHTALYWYRQSLGQGLEFLIYFQGNSAPDKSGLPSDRFSAERTGGSVSTLTIQRTQQEDSAVYLCASSPDRASSYEQYFGPGTRLTVT.

This clone was seen a few times. Distinct nucleotide sequences in the sample also encode this CDR3. The chain has TRBV30 and TRBJ1-1; no clear D. Germline CDR1 and CDR2: GTSNPN and SVGIG (reference sequence). Trimming took off 1 base at V and 1 base at J, with 7 bases between the two ends. The CDR3 loop spans 13 amino acids. CDR3 region: CAWSGRGNTEAFF. The DNA of the CDR3 is TGTGCCTGGAGTGGACGAGGGAACACTGAAGCTTTCTTT. Together with reference TRBV30 and TRBJ1-1, the CDR3 gives the full variable domain: SQTIHQWPATLVQPVGSPLSLECTVEGTSNPNLYWYRQAAGRGLQLLFYSVGIGQISSEVPQNLSASRPQDRQFILSSKKLLLSDSGFYLCAWSGRGNTEAFFGQGTRLTVV.

This clone was counted a few times. V gene TRBV25-1 combines with J gene TRBJ1-2; 7 nucleotides agree with TRBD1. CDR1 and CDR2 from the germline V gene are MGHDK and SYGVNS. This CDR3 comprises 15 residues. The ends lost 3 bases at V and 2 bases at J; junction bases unmatched: 6. The CDR3 region has the DNA TGTGCCAGCAGTGACCCGAGACAGGGCAACTATGGCTACACCTTC. This encodes CASSDPRQGNYGYTF.

This clone showed up just a few times. The chain couples TRBV28 to TRBJ1-2; D ambiguous. The CDR3 is made up of 14 amino acids. V was shortened by 5 bases and J by 2 bases, with 12 bases between the two germline ends. The V gene's germline CDR1 is MDHEN and CDR2 SYDVKM. The CDR3 loop is CASSPPGGNYGYTF. The CDR3 region has the DNA TGTGCCAGCAGTCCTCCGGGAGGGAACTATGGCTACACCTTC.

This sequence joins TRBV29-1 and TRBJ1-5, with 11 bases lining up with TRBD1. J gave up 5 bases and V 8 bases, and 8 bases lay outside the gene matches. This CDR3 region has 14 residues. CDR1 SQVTM and CDR2 ANQGSEA come from the germline V gene. CDR3 nucleotides: TGCAGCATAAACGGGGGACAGGGGGATCAGCCCCAGCATTTT. This codes for CSINGGQGDQPQHF.

The chain has TRBV4-3 and TRBJ2-3; 10 nucleotides align to TRBD1. Losses at the gene ends were 0 bases for V and 2 bases for J; bases not matched to a gene: 5. The V gene's germline CDR1 is LGHNA and CDR2 YSLEER. The CDR3 has 17 amino acids. The CDR3: CASSQEPGTGVTDTQYF. The CDR3 bases are TGCGCCAGCAGCCAAGAACCCGGGACAGGGGTCACAGATACGCAGTATTTT.

This chain links TRBV28 with TRBJ2-3, with 7 bases aligning to TRBD1. The J segment lost 6 bases and the V segment lost 5 bases, leaving 8 bases of the junction unmatched. Looked up from germline, CDR1 is MDHEN and CDR2 is SYDVKM. This CDR3 is 14 amino acids long. The CDR3 DNA follows: TGTGCCAGCAGTGAATACAGGGGTTCGGATACGCAGTATTTT. Translated, it gives CASSEYRGSDTQYF.

J is TRBJ2-1 and V is TRBV2, with TRBD2 matching 11 bases. V shed 2 bases, J shed 6 bases, and the junction held 15 bases outside the gene matches. In germline, CDR1 is SNHLY, CDR2 FYNNEI. The CDR3 is 19 amino acids. The CDR3 DNA sequence: TGTGCCAGCAGTGAATGGGGGGGGCGCCTAGCGGGAGGCTCCAATGAGCAGTTCTTC. As protein: CASSEWGGRLAGGSNEQFF.

The V gene is TRBV14, the J gene TRBJ2-1, with a possible D match to TRBD2 (6 bases). CDR3 size: 12 residues. Trimming pared 4 bases from V and 12 bases from J, leaving 13 bases between. Looked up from germline, CDR1 is SGHDN and CDR2 is FVKESK. The CDR3 DNA follows: TGTGCCAGCAGCCGAGCCGGGACTCCGCAGTTCTTC. It codes for CASSRAGTPQFF.

Remarks on this clone: The same CDR3 can be traced to other DNA sequences in this sample. The J gene is TRBJ1-1, the V gene TRBV14; the D is unclear. V gave up 1 base and J gave up 3 bases, with 6 bases separating them. The CDR3 runs 13 residues. In germline, CDR1 is SGHDN, CDR2 FVKESK. Here the CDR3 DNA reads TGTGCCAGCAGCCAAGGGCTGGACACTGAAGCTTTCTTT. Amino acids: CASSQGLDTEAFF. Variable domain in full (rest from reference TRBV14 and TRBJ1-1): EAGVTQFPSHSVIEKGQTVTLRCDPISGHDNLYWYRRVMGKEIKFLLHFVKESKQDESGMPNNRFLAERTGGTYSTLKVQPAELEDSGVYFCASSQGLDTEAFFGQGTRLTVV.

This clone has more than one count but fewer than ten. V gene TRBV6-6 combines with J gene TRBJ1-2, with TRBD1 identical over 7 bases. Germline trimming cut 3 bases from V and 6 bases from J; bases unmatched to any gene: 4. Germline CDR1 and CDR2: MNHNY and SVGAGI (reference sequence). The CDR3 runs 13 residues. The CDR3 spells CASSYQDRDGYTF. The DNA of the CDR3 is TGTGCCAGCAGTTATCAAGACAGGGATGGCTACACCTTC.

The chain recombines TRBV6-5 with TRBJ1-6; D ambiguous. The germline V and J ends were trimmed by 6 bases and 9 bases, with 18 bases remaining between them. CDR3 length: 15 amino acids. Germline loops: CDR1 MNHEY, CDR2 SVGAGI. This CDR3 reads CASSLTASGSSPLHF. DNA for the CDR3: TGTGCCAGCAGCTTGACGGCCTCCGGGAGTTCACCCCTCCACTTT.

This clone was seen more than once but under ten times. V and J are TRBV5-4 and TRBJ1-1, with 8 bases aligning to TRBD1. The germline V gene has CDR1 SGHNT and CDR2 YYREEE (reference sequence). CDR3 length: 18 residues. V shed 0 bases and J 1 base; nucleotides not matched to a gene: 11. Written as DNA, the CDR3 is TGTGCCAGCAGCTTGGTCAGGGGGCGGGATGTGGGGAACACTGAAGCTTTCTTT. Its translation is CASSLVRGRDVGNTEAFF.

The table lists this clone with a few counts. V and J are TRBV27 and TRBJ2-5; D ambiguous. From germline, CDR1 is MNHEY and CDR2 SMNVEV (reference sequence). Trimming left V 5 bases short and J 1 base short, with 20 bases between. The CDR3 loop spans 17 amino acids. CDR3 sequence reads: CASSRKPTSTVQETQYF. The CDR3, as DNA: TGTGCCAGCAGTCGGAAGCCGACAAGCACAGTCCAAGAGACCCAGTACTTC.

This clone was seen a handful of times. The genes are TRBV27 and TRBJ1-5; D is possibly TRBD1 (6 bases). V shed 6 bases and J shed 6 bases, with 12 bases lying between them. Germline V lookup: CDR1 MNHEY, CDR2 SMNVEV (reference sequence). This CDR3 contains 13 residues. CDR3 residues: CASRGDTPQPQHF. For the CDR3, the DNA is TGTGCCAGCAGGGGGGACACTCCTCAGCCCCAGCATTTT.